The clone carrying this T cell receptor beta chain appeared once. This entry is derived from a study of blood T cell repertoires in COVID-19. Trimming stripped 1 base from V and 3 bases from J, with 10 bases between. CDR3 length equals 15 residues. Germline CDR1 and CDR2: SGHRS and YFSETQ. TCRdb's table, derived via immunoSEQ multiplex PCR, lists solely in-frame clones and lacks some. The table includes more than 250,000 clones, over 75% detected once. The receptor's source is a human donor in a cohort sampled during active COVID-19. The sequenced material came from peripheral blood. This chain links TRBV5-1 with TRBJ1-4; D is unresolved. Written as DNA, the CDR3 is TGCGCCAGCAGCTTGTACGGGGTACCTAATGAAAAACTGTTTTTT. This codes for CASSLYGVPNEKLFF. Full variable domain (rest looked up from reference TRBV5-1 and TRBJ1-4): KAGVTQTPRYLIKTRGQQVTLSCSPISGHRSVSWYQQTPGQGLQFLFEYFSETQRNKGNFPGRFSGRQFSNSRSEMNVSTLELGDSALYLCASSLYGVPNEKLFFGSGTQLSVL.